Here is one T cell receptor beta chain with its context. Its cognate antigen has yet to be identified. There are no base qualities to consult, and no much larger clone falls within one base. Each collaborating institution followed its own protocols to collect whole blood in K2EDTA tubes. For TCRbeta analysis, collaborator samples were shipped as frozen whole blood, as isolated PBMCs, or as DNA extracted from either sample type. The germline V and J ends show losses of 4 bases and 5 bases respectively, and no gene match explains 11 bases of the junction. Reading from cysteine to phenylalanine, the CDR3 counts 16 amino acids. The only DNA kept is the CDR3, 48 bases in frame from the first base. The germline V gene encodes CDR1 SGHDT and CDR2 YYEEEE. TCRbeta CDR3 regions were amplified from genomic DNA by means of the immunoSEQ Assay, a bias-controlled multiplex PCR. The study's processing was this. The number of nucleated cells in each sample was estimated from the amplification of reference gene primers within the assay. To quantify the absolute abundance of each unique TCRbeta CDR3 rearrangement, sequence reads were collapsed and filtered. For each sample, productive Simpson clonality was calculated by taking the square root of Simpson's diversity index across productive rearrangements. Drawn from immuneACCESS, this table holds only the in-frame rearrangements with V and J called that TCRdb kept. Clones are partly lost; checked studies trace under half to an unresolved V gene and leave the rest unexplained. V and J calls and clone size come straight from that table; D and trimming were deduced from the DNA. The sample includes around 25,000 clones, with approximately 89% observed a single time. The top ten clones comprise 5% to 6% of the sample.

The data stem from a study of blood T cell repertoires in COVID-19 (TCRdb year 2020). For the wider study: Samples from collaborators originated in the United States, Italy and Spain and spanned both the acute and convalescent phases of COVID-19. Deeply sampled blood TCRbeta repertoires from subjects exposed to, actively infected with, or recovered from COVID-19 were included in the dataset. The repertoires were released in a freely available public database meant as a resource for research on the immune response to SARS-CoV-2. The material from the prospective study consisted of cDNA or gDNA derived from T cells, B-cell-depleted T cells, or PBMCs. Where available, HLA class I and class II types were obtained from metadata supplied by the sample provider rather than from assay-based typing. Nearly every sample came with metadata listing a de-identified subject ID, COVID-19 status, age in years and sex. Samples came from the ongoing ImmuneRACE study (first 160 participants) plus 1,254 subjects from 6 global collaborators. Here is what the overall study found, with its caveats: Clinical and demographic metadata were provided uncurated, with the amount varying by source and participant.

The V and J segments used are TRBV5-6 and TRBJ2-2; TRBD1 fits 7 bases in the junction. The sequence was obtained from a man aged 50-60 years with active COVID-19. The sequencing sample was made of peripheral blood. The CDR3 sequence is CASSPAYRGGTGELFF. The nucleotides are TGTGCCAGCAGCCCGGCCTACAGGGGCGGTACCGGGGAGCTGTTTTTT.